This T cell receptor beta chain was identified during a study of T-cell reconstitution after alpha-beta-depleted transplantation in children. V shed 2 bases, J shed 2 bases, and the junction held 5 bases outside the gene matches. Germline V gene lookup returns CDR1 SQVTM and CDR2 ANQGSEA. This CDR3 comprises 15 residues. Researchers prepared the TCRbeta library using unique molecular identifiers, the study reports. From the PCR reads, TCRdb called clonotypes with MiXCR, one entry per CDR3 protein. The data contain 500,000 to 750,000 distinct CDR3 sequences, 25% to 30% of them singletons. The rearrangement links TRBV29-1 to TRBJ2-1; 8 bases line up with TRBD2. Sequences were derived from PBMCs, sampled before TCRalphabeta/CD19-depleted stem cell transplant. The source is a boy in the first two years of life with Wiskott-Aldrich syndrome, due to receive a stem cell transplant. CDR3 region: CSVECGGRAYNEQFF. CDR3 DNA sequence: TGCAGCGTTGAATGCGGGGGGCGCGCCTACAATGAGCAGTTCTTC.